One TCR beta chain is described in this entry. Its antigen is as yet unknown. This sample was taken from a study of shared clonotypes between healthy human individuals. Study observations and caveats: It was anticipated that sequencing depth would influence how many clonotypes donors shared.

Using immunoSEQ multiplex PCR, the repertoire was profiled, and TCRdb retains in-frame clones only, with some absent. The sample yields around 200,000 clones, 60% to 75% seen once. V lost 3 bases and J lost 6; bases outside the gene matches: 8. The germline V gene has CDR1 MGHRA and CDR2 YSYEKL. The CDR3 is 15 residues long. Sample: memory CD4+ T cells sorted from blood. The subset denotes: CD45RA-negative fraction. The chain links TRBV4-1 to TRBJ2-1; 7 nucleotides line up with TRBD2. The receptor's source is a man younger than 40 in good health. The CDR3 nucleotides are TGCGCCAGCAGCCATGGTGCGGGAGCAAGCAATGAGCAGTTCTTC. This sequence encodes CASSHGAGASNEQFF.